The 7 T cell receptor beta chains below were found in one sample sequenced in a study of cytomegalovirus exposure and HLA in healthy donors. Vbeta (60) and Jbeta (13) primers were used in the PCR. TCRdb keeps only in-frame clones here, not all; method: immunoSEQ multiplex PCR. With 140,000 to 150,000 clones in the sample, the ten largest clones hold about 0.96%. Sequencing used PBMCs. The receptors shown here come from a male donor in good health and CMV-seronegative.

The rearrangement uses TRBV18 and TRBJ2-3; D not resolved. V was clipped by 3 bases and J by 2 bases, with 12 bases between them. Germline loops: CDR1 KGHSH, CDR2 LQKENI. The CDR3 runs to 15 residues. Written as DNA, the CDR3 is TGTGCCAGCTCACCTTCTAGGTCAACCACAGATACGCAGTATTTT. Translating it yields CASSPSRSTTDTQYF.

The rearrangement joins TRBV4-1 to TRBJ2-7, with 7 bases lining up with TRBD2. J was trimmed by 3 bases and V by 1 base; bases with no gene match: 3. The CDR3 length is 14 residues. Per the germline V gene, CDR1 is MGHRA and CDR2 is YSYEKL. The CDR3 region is CASSQGLADYEQYF. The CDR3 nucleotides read TGCGCCAGCAGCCAAGGACTAGCTGACTACGAGCAGTACTTC.

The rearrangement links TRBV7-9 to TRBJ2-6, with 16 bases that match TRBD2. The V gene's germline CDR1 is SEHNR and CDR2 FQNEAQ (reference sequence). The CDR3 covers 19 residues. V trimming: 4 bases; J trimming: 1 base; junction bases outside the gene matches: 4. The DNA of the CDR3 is TGTGCCAGCAGCTCGGGACTAGCGGGAGGGTCTTCTGGGGCCAACGTCCTGACTTTC. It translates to CASSSGLAGGSSGANVLTF. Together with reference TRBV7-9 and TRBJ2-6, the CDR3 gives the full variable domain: DTGVSQNPRHKITKRGQNVTFRCDPISEHNRLYWYRQTLGQGPEFLTYFQNEAQLEKSRLLSDRFSAERPKGSFSTLEIQRTEQGDSAMYLCASSSGLAGGSSGANVLTFGAGSRLTVL.

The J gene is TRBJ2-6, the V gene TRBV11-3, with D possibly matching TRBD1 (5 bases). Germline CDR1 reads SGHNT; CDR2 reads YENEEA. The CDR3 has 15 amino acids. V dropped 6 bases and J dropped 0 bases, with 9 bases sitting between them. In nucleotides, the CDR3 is TGTGCCAGCAGTCCAGGGCGCTCTGGGGCCAACGTCCTGACTTTC. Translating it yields CASSPGRSGANVLTF.

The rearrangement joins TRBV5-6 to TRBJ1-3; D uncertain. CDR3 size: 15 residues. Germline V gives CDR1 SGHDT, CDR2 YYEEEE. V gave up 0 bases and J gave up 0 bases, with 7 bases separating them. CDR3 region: CASSLASGSGNTIYF. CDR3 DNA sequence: TGTGCCAGCAGCTTGGCTTCGGGCTCTGGAAACACCATATATTTT.

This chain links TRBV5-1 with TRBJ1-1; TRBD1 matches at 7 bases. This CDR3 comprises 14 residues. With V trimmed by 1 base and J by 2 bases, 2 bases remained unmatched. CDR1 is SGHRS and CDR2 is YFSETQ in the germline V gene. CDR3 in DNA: TGCGCCAGCAGCTTGAACAGGGGAAACACTGAAGCTTTCTTT. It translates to CASSLNRGNTEAFF. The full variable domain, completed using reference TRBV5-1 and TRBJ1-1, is KAGVTQTPRYLIKTRGQQVTLSCSPISGHRSVSWYQQTPGQGLQFLFEYFSETQRNKGNFPGRFSGRQFSNSRSEMNVSTLELGDSALYLCASSLNRGNTEAFFGQGTRLTVV.

The DNA of the CDR3 is TGTGCCAGTAGTATCAGGGTGAACACTGAAGCTTTCTTT. This sequence encodes CASSIRVNTEAFF. The V and J genes are TRBV19 and TRBJ1-1; TRBD1 might be the D (5 bases). The germline gives CDR1 LNHDA, CDR2 SQIVND (reference sequence). V lost 3 bases, J lost 0 bases, and 5 bases lay in between. The CDR3 is 13 residues long.